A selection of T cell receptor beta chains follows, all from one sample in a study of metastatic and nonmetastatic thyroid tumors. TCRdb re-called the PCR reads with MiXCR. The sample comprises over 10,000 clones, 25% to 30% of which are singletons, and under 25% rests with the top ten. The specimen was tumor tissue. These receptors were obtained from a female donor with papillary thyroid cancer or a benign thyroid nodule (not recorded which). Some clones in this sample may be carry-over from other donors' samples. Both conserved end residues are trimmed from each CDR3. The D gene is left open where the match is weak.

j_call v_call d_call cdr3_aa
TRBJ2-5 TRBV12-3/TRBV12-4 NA ASSLAGRQETQY
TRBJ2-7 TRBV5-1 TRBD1 ASTPDRGHEQY
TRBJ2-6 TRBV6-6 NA ASSYLGPPGANVLT
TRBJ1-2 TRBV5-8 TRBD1 ASSLYDRELEGYT
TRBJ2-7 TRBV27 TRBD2 ASSLSASGPYEQY
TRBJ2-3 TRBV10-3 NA AIKLADTQY
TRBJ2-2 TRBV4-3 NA ASSQVSTGELF
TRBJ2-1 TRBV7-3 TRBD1 ASSPNPGQGGVNEQF
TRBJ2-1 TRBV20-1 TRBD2 SAILAESYNEQF
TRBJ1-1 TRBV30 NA AWTGEGTEAF
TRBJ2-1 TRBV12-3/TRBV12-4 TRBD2 ASNQAGDPIRNEQF
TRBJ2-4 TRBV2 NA ASSELQEKNIQY
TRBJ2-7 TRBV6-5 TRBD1 ASSFGQGNEQY
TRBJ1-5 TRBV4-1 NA ASSQEPPGFQH
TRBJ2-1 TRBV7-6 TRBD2 ASSTSGRLNEQF
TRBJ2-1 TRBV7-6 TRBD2 ASSLLGLAELRDNEQF
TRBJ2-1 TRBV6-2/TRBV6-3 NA AGSYSNQGGQF
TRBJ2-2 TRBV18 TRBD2 ASSPLSGSNTGELF
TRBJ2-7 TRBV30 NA ARSVGSHEQY
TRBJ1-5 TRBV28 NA ASTPSRWGYSNQPQH
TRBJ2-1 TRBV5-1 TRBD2 ASSAWTSGAYNEQF
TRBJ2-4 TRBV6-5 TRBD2 ASMVGRALQALAKNIQY
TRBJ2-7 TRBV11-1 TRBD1 ASSLRAHGAGGPGAEQY
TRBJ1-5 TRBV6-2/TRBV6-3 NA ASSYRDNQPQH
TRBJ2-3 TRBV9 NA ASSVEVADTQY
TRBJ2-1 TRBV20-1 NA SAREVWGPKDYNEQF
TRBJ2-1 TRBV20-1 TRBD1 SARDVFTDRGRNEQF
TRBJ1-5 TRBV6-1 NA ASSPFSNQPQH
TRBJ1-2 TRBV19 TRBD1 ASSIARTGSNYGYT
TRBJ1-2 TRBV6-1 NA ASNPLGASGYT
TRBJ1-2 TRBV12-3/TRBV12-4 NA ASSLYHPGRHYGYT
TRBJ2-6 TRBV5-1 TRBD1 ASSLAGGISGANVLT
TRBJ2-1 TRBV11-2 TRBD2 ASILGTSGRADEQF
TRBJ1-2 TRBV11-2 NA ASSSPGRIFYGYT
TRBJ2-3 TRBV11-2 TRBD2 ASSLGLAGKSDTQY
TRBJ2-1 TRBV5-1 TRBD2 ASSLEASGSYNEQF
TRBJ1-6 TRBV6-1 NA ASSSGPYNSPLH
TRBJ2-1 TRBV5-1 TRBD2 ASSTSGRGSSYNEQF
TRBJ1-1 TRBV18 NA ASSPGTGNTEAF
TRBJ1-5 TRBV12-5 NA ASGLSYSNQPQH
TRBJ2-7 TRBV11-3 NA ASSSGRNYEQY
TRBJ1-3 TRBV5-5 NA ASSLGSTTSGNTIY
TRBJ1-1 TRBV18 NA ASSPALGGTEAF
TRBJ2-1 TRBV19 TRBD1 ASSRGQGALNEQF
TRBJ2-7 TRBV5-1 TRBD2 ASSLSTSGKREQY
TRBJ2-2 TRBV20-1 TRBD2 SARDPGGDTGELF